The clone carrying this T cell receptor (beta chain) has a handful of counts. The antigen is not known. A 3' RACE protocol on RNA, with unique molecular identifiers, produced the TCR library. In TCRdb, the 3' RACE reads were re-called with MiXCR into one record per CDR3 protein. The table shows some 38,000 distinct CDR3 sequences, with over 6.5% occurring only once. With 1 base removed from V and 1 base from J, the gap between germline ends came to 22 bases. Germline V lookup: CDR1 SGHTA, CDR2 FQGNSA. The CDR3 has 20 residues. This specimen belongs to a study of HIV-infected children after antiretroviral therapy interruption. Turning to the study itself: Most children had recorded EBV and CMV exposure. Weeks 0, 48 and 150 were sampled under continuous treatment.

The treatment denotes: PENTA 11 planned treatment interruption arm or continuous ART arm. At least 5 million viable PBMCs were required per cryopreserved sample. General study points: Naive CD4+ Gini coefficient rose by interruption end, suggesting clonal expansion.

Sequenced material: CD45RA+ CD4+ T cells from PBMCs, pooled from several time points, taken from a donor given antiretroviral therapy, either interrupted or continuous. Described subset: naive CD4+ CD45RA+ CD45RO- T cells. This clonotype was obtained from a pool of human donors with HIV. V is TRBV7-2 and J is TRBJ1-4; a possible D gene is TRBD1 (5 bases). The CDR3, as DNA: TGTGCCAGCAGCTTAGGGATCGGAGCAGGGTATGGTCGAACTAATGAAAAACTGTTTTTT. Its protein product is CASSLGIGAGYGRTNEKLFF.